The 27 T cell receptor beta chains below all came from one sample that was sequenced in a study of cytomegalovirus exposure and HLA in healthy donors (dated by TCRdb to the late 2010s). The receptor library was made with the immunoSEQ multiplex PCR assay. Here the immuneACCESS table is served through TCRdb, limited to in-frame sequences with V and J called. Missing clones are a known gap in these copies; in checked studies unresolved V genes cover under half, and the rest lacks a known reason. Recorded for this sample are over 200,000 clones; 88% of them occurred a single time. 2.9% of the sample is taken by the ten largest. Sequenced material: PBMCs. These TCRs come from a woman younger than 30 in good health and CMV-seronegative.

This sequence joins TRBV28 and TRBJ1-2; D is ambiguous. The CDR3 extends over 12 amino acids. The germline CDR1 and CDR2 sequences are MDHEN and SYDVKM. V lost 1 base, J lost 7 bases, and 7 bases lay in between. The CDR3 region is CASSLLEGGYTF. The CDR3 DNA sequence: TGTGCCAGCAGTTTATTAGAGGGTGGCTACACCTTC.

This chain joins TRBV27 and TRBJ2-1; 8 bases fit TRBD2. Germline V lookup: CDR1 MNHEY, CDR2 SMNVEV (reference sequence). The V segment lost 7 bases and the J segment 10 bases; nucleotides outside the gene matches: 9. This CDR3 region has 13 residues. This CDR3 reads CASIPAGGEEQFF. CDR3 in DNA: TGTGCCAGCATCCCAGCCGGGGGGGAGGAGCAGTTCTTC.

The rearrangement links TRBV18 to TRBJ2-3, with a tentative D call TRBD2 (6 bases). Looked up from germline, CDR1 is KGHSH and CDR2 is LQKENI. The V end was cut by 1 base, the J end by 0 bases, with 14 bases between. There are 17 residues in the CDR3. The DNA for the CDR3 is TGTGCCAGCTCACCACTCCCTAATGCGGGAAGCACAGATACGCAGTATTTT. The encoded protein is CASSPLPNAGSTDTQYF.

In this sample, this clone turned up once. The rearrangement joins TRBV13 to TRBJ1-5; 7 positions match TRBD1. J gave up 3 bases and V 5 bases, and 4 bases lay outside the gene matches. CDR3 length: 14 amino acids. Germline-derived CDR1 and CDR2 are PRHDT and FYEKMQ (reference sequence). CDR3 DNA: TGTGCCAGCAGCCAGGGGGGAGACAATCAGCCCCAGCATTTT. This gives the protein CASSQGGDNQPQHF.

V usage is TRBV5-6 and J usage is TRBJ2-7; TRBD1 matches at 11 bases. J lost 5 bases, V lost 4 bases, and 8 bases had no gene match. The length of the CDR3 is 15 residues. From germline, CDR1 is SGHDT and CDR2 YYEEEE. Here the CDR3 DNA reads TGTGCCAGCAGCCCCCTAGGACAGGGGGCAGACGAGCAGTACTTC. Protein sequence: CASSPLGQGADEQYF.

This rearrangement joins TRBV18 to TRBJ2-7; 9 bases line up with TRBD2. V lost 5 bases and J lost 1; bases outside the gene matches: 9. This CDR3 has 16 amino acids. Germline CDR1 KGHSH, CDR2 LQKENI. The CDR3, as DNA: TGTGCCAGCTCAGCCTCCGCGGGAGGGGTTTCCTACGAGCAGTACTTC. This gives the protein CASSASAGGVSYEQYF.

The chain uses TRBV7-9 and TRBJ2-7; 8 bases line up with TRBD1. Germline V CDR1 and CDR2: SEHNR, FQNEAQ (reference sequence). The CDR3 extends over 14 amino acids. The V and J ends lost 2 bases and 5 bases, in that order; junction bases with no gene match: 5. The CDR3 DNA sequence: TGTGCCAGCAGCTTACAGGGGGCGCTGAACGAGCAGTACTTC. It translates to CASSLQGALNEQYF.

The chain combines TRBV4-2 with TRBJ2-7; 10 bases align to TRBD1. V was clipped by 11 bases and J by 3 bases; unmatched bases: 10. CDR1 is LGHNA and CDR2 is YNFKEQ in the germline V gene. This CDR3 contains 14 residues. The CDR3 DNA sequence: TGTGCCTCCTCTGGGGACAGGGGACTCTACGAGCAGTACTTC. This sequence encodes CASSGDRGLYEQYF.

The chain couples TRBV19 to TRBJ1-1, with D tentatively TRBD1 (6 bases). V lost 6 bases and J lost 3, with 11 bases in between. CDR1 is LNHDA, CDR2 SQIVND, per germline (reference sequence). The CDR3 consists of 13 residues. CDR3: CASRVHRDTEAFF. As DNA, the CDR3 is TGTGCCAGTAGGGTCCACAGGGACACTGAAGCTTTCTTT.

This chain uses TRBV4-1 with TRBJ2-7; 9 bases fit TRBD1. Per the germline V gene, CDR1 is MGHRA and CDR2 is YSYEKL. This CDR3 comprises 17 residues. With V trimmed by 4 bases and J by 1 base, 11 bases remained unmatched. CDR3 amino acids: CASSPSRPGTGSYEQYF. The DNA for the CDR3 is TGCGCCAGCAGCCCTAGTAGACCCGGGACAGGGTCCTACGAGCAGTACTTC.

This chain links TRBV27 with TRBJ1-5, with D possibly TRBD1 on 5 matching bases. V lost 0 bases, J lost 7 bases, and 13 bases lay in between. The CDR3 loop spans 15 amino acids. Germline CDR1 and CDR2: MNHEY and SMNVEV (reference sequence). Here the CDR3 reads CASSLSAGVRQPQHF. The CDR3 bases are TGTGCCAGCAGTTTATCGGCGGGGGTGCGGCAGCCCCAGCATTTT.

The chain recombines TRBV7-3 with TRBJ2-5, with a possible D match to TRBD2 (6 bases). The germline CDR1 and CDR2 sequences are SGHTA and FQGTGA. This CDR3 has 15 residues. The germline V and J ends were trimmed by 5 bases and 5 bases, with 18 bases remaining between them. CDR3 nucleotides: TGTGCCAGCAGCCCCCTCGGAGGGATTAGTGAGACCCAGTACTTC. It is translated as CASSPLGGISETQYF.

This CDR3 is CANSPGTSETQYF. CDR3 coding DNA: TGTGCCAACTCACCCGGGACTAGCGAGACCCAGTACTTC. The V call is TRBV2, the J call TRBJ2-5; 9 nucleotides align to TRBD2. The ends lost 10 bases at V and 5 bases at J; junction bases unmatched: 8. CDR1 and CDR2 from the germline V gene are SNHLY and FYNNEI. This CDR3 region has 13 residues.

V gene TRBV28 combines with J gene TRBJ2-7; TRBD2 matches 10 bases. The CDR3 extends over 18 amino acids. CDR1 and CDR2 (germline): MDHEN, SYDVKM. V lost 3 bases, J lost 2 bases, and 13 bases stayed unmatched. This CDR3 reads CASSFPRGSGRGAYEQYF. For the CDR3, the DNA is TGTGCCAGCAGTTTCCCCAGGGGGAGCGGGAGGGGTGCCTACGAGCAGTACTTC.

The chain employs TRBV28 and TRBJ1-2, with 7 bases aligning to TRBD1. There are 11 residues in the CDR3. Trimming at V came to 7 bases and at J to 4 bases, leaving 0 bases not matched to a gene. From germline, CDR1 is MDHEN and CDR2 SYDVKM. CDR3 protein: CASTGGYGYTF. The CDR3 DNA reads TGTGCCAGCACAGGGGGCTATGGCTACACCTTC.

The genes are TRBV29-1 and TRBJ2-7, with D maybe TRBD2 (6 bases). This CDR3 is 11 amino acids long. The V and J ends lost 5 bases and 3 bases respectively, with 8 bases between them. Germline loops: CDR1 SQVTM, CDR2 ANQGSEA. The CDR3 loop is CSVLADYEQYF. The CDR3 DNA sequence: TGCAGCGTTTTAGCGGACTACGAGCAGTACTTC.

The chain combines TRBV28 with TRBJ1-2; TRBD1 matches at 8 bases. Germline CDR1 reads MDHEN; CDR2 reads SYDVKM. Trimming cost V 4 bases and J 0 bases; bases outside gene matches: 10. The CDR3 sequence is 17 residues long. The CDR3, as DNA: TGTGCCAGCAGTTCCTTTTATTCGGACAGGGCTAACTATGGCTACACCTTC. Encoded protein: CASSSFYSDRANYGYTF.

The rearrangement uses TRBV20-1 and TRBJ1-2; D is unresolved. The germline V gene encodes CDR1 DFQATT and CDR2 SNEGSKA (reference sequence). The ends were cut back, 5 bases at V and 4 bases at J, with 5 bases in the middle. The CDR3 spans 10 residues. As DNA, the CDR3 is TGCAGTGCTCCCAGCTATGGCTACACCTTC. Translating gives CSAPSYGYTF.

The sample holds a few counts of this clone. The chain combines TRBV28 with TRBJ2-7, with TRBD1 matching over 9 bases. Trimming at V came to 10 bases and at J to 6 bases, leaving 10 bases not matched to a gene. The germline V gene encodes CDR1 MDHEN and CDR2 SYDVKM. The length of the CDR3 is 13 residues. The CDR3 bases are TGTGCCATCAGGTCGAACAGGGGGCGCGAGCAGTACTTC. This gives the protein CAIRSNRGREQYF. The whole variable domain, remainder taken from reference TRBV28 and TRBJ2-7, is DVKVTQSSRYLVKRTGEKVFLECVQDMDHENMFWYRQDPGLGLRLIYFSYDVKMKEKGDIPEGYSVSREKKERFSLILESASTNQTSMYLCAIRSNRGREQYFGPGTRLTVT.

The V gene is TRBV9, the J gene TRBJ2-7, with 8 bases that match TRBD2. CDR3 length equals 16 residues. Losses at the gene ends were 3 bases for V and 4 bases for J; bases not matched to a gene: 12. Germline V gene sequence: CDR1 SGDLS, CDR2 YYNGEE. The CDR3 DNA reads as TGTGCCAGCAGCGCCGGACTAGCTGGGAGGGAGTACGAGCAGTACTTC. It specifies CASSAGLAGREYEQYF. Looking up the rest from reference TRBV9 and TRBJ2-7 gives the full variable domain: DSGVTQTPKHLITATGQRVTLRCSPRSGDLSVYWYQQSLDQGLQFLIQYYNGEERAKGNILERFSAQQFPDLHSELNLSSLELGDSALYFCASSAGLAGREYEQYFGPGTRLTVT.

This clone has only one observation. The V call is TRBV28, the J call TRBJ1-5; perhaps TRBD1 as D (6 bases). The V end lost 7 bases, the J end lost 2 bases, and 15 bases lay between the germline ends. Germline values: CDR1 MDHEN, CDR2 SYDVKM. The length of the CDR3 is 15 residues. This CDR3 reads CASTQGPAGNQPQHF. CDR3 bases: TGTGCCAGCACTCAGGGGCCAGCGGGCAATCAGCCCCAGCATTTT.

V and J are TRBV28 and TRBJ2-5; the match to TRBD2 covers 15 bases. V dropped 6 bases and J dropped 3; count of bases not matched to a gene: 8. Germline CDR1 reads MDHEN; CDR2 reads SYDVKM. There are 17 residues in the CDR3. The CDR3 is CASRYGTSGRLKETQYF. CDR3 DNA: TGTGCCAGCAGGTATGGGACTAGCGGGAGGCTGAAAGAGACCCAGTACTTC.

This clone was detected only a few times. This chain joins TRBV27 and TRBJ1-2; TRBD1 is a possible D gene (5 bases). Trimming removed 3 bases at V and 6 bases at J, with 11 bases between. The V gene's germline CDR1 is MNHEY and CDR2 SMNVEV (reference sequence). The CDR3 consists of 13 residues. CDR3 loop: CASSLGGNNGYTF. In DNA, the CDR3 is TGTGCCAGCAGTTTGGGGGGGAACAATGGCTACACCTTC.

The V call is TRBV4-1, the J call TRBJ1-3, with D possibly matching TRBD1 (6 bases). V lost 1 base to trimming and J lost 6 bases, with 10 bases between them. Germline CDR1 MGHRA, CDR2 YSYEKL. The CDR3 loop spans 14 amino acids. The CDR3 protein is CASSQARGANTIYF. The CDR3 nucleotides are TGCGCCAGCAGCCAAGCTCGGGGGGCAAACACCATATATTTT.

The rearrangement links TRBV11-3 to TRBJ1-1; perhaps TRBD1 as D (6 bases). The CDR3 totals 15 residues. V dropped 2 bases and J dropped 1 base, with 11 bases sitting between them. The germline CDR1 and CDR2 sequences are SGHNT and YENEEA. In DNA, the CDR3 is TGTGCCAGCAGCTTATCAGGGGATGCGAACACTGAAGCTTTCTTT. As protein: CASSLSGDANTEAFF.

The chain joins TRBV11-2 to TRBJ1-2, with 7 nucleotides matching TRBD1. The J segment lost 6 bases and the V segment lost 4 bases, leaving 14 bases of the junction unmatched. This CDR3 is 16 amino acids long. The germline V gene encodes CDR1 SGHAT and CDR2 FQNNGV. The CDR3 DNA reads TGTGCCAGCAGCTACGCCGGGACAGAGCAACCTGATGGCTACACCTTC. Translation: CASSYAGTEQPDGYTF.

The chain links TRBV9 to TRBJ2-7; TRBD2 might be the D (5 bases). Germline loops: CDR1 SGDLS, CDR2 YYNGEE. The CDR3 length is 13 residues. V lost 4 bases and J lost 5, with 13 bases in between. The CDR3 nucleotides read TGTGCCAGCAGCCCCGGACTGCTGGACGAGCAGTACTTC. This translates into CASSPGLLDEQYF.